This T cell receptor (beta chain) originates from a study of beta chain features in type 1 diabetes. This clone has only a few counts. As yet, its antigen is unknown. J lost 0 bases, V lost 4 bases, and 5 bases had no gene match. The CDR3 is 17 residues long. The germline gives CDR1 LNHDA, CDR2 SQIVND (reference sequence). Expressed TCRB transcripts were sequenced because the entire RNA isolate underwent reverse transcription. Only in-frame clones appear in the TCRdb table, and some are missing; sequencing was by immunoSEQ multiplex PCR. Of roughly 100,000 clones in the sample, approximately 30% were seen once. Findings and caveats of the study: Moderately but significantly shorter TCRB CDR3s were found in Type 1 diabetes patients in all four CD4+ subsets.

The sequence came from a woman younger than 35 with type 1 diabetes. Sequenced: central memory CD4+ T cells from blood. The chain uses TRBV19 and TRBJ2-6, with TRBD1 matching over 8 bases. The CDR3 coding sequence is TGTGCCAGTAGTAAGGGGACAGGAGTCTCTGGGGCCAACGTCCTGACTTTC. Its translation: CASSKGTGVSGANVLTF. The variable domain in full, completed from reference TRBV19 and TRBJ2-6, reads DGGITQSPKYLFRKEGQNVTLSCEQNLNHDAMYWYRQDPGQGLRLIYYSQIVNDFQKGDIAEGYSVSREKKESFPLTVTSAQKNPTAFYLCASSKGTGVSGANVLTFGAGSRLTVL.